The 27 T cell receptor beta chains reported below all come from one sample, sequenced in a study of CD8+ T cells in alopecia areata. Extraction and reverse transcription of RNA yielded cDNA as the sequencing template. Assay: immunoSEQ multiplex PCR; the TCRdb copy retains only in-frame clones and omits some. Here the sample spans 210,000 or so clones, roughly three fifths being singletons. As to treatment: oral pan-JAK inhibitor, 5-10 mg twice daily. Source: CD4+ T cells sorted from blood, taken between weeks 44 and 45, from a patient treated with tofacitinib. Every receptor here comes from a human donor with alopecia areata.

This rearrangement joins TRBV30 to TRBJ1-1, with 7 bases identical to TRBD1. V was pared by 5 bases and J by 5 bases, with 5 bases of the junction left unmatched. Germline assignment: CDR1 GTSNPN and CDR2 SVGIG (reference sequence). The CDR3 runs 12 residues. The CDR3 protein is CAWDRVLTEAFF. The CDR3 DNA follows: TGTGCCTGGGACAGGGTACTAACTGAAGCTTTCTTT. The variable domain in full, completed from reference TRBV30 and TRBJ1-1, reads SQTIHQWPATLVQPVGSPLSLECTVEGTSNPNLYWYRQAAGRGLQLLFYSVGIGQISSEVPQNLSASRPQDRQFILSSKKLLLSDSGFYLCAWDRVLTEAFFGQGTRLTVV.

A single count supports this clone. The chain recombines TRBV4-3 with TRBJ2-2; weak D call: TRBD1 (6 bases). V was cut by 0 bases and J by 4 bases, with 9 bases left in between. CDR1 and CDR2 (germline): LGHNA, YSLEER. This CDR3 has 15 residues. CDR3 sequence: CASSQEYRVTGELFF. CDR3 DNA: TGCGCCAGCAGCCAAGAGTACAGGGTCACCGGGGAGCTGTTTTTT.

Comments on this clone: At the DNA level, this CDR3 is encoded by other sequences in the same sample as well. The chain recombines TRBV29-1 with TRBJ2-3; D not certain. CDR1 SQVTM and CDR2 ANQGSEA come from the germline V gene. The CDR3 totals 11 residues. The V end lost 6 bases, the J end lost 0 bases, and 4 bases lay between the germline ends. CDR3 nucleotide sequence: TGCAGCGTGGGAAGCACAGATACGCAGTATTTT. Residues: CSVGSTDTQYF.

V is TRBV10-3 and J is TRBJ2-2; a possible D gene is TRBD2 (6 bases). The V end was cut by 8 bases, the J end by 3 bases, with 16 bases between. Germline V gives CDR1 ENHRY, CDR2 SYGVKD. The CDR3 length is 15 residues. CDR3 DNA sequence: TGTGCCATCCGGAGGGAGAGTGCGGACACCGGGGAGCTGTTTTTT. This translates into CAIRRESADTGELFF.

This clone was observed a few times. The chain combines TRBV29-1 with TRBJ1-1; perhaps TRBD1 as D (6 bases). CDR3 length equals 13 residues. CDR1 and CDR2 (germline): SQVTM, ANQGSEA. CDR3: CTILPGGSTEAFF. DNA of the CDR3: TGCACCATCCTCCCGGGGGGCAGCACTGAAGCTTTCTTT. The complete variable domain, with remaining parts taken from reference TRBV29-1 and TRBJ1-1, reads SAVISQKPSRDICQRGTSLTIQCQVDSQVTMMFWYRQQPGQSLTLIATANQGSEATYESGFVIDKFPISRPNLTFSTLTVSNMSPEDSSIYLCTILPGGSTEAFFGQGTRLTVV.

CDR3 bases: TGCAGCGGTGGACAAATTGAAGCTTTCTTT. Protein sequence: CSGGQIEAFF. The chain couples TRBV29-1 to TRBJ1-1; a weak D match, TRBD1 (5 bases). CDR1 and CDR2 from the germline V gene are SQVTM and ANQGSEA. The CDR3 length is 10 residues. The V and J ends lost 7 bases and 7 bases respectively, with 10 bases between them.

This clone was counted between two and nine times. The chain combines TRBV5-1 with TRBJ2-5; 8 positions agree with TRBD1. J lost 1 base, V lost 5 bases, and 7 bases had no gene match. Germline V gives CDR1 SGHRS, CDR2 YFSETQ. The CDR3 is 15 amino acids. CDR3 sequence reads: CASRNRQGPQETQYF. DNA of the CDR3: TGCGCCAGCAGAAACCGACAGGGGCCCCAAGAGACCCAGTACTTC.

This clone was seen a handful of times. The chain joins TRBV7-2 to TRBJ2-2, with 11 bases fitting TRBD2. Germline V CDR1 and CDR2: SGHTA, FQGNSA. The trim removed 5 bases at V and 5 bases at J, leaving 4 bases unmatched. CDR3 length: 15 residues. The CDR3 DNA is TGTGCCAGCAGCGCCCTAGCGGGGGGAACCGGGGAGCTGTTTTTT. Protein: CASSALAGGTGELFF. Complete variable domain (other parts from reference TRBV7-2 and TRBJ2-2): GAGVSQSPSNKVTEKGKDVELRCDPISGHTALYWYRQSLGQGLEFLIYFQGNSAPDKSGLPSDRFSAERTGGSVSTLTIQRTQQEDSAVYLCASSALAGGTGELFFGEGSRLTVL.

The table lists this clone with a few counts. The chain is built from TRBV27 and TRBJ2-7; perhaps D is TRBD1 or TRBD2 (5 bases each). Germline V gene sequence: CDR1 MNHEY, CDR2 SMNVEV (reference sequence). This CDR3 region has 16 residues. V was cut by 4 bases and J by 0 bases, with 16 bases left in between. The CDR3 DNA sequence: TGTGCCAGCAGTTCCCCTCAAGGGACGGGCTCCTACGAGCAGTACTTC. Translating it yields CASSSPQGTGSYEQYF.

Notes on this clone: Other DNA sequences within the sample encode an identical CDR3. The chain has TRBV5-1 and TRBJ2-2, with a possible D match to TRBD1 (6 bases). With 4 bases removed from V and 3 bases from J, the gap between germline ends came to 10 bases. Germline V gene sequence: CDR1 SGHRS, CDR2 YFSETQ. The CDR3 extends over 14 amino acids. The CDR3 sequence: CASSLRTDTGELFF. The CDR3 DNA sequence: TGCGCCAGCAGCCTCAGGACAGACACCGGGGAGCTGTTTTTT.

The chain joins TRBV11-2 to TRBJ2-7; no clear D gene. V was pared by 5 bases and J by 4 bases, with 15 bases between. Germline lookup yields CDR1 SGHAT and CDR2 FQNNGV. The length of the CDR3 is 14 residues. The CDR3 here is CASSRSTASYEQYF. The DNA for the CDR3 is TGTGCCAGCAGCCGTTCTACAGCTTCTTACGAGCAGTACTTC.

This clone has a handful of counts. This chain connects TRBV19 to TRBJ2-1, with 10 nucleotides matching TRBD2. The CDR3 loop spans 16 amino acids. Germline loops: CDR1 LNHDA, CDR2 SQIVND (reference sequence). J lost 2 bases, V lost 7 bases, and 8 bases had no gene match. CDR3 region: CASIPSGGVAYNEQFF. The CDR3 nucleotides read TGTGCCAGTATCCCCAGCGGGGGGGTTGCCTACAATGAGCAGTTCTTC.

V usage is TRBV2 and J usage is TRBJ1-2; 9 nucleotides match TRBD1. Germline loops: CDR1 SNHLY, CDR2 FYNNEI. This CDR3 spans 13 amino acids. V shed 8 bases, J shed 6 bases, and the junction held 7 bases outside the gene matches. The CDR3 nucleotides read TGTGCCAGCGGGGGACAGGGTAATCATGGCTACACCTTC. Translation: CASGGQGNHGYTF.

Only a few counts were recorded for this clone. The J gene is TRBJ2-5, the V gene TRBV5-1; D possibly corresponds to TRBD1 (5 bases). The CDR3 has 17 amino acids. V was trimmed by 3 bases and J by 1 base, leaving 19 bases between them. CDR1 and CDR2 (germline): SGHRS, YFSETQ. For the CDR3, the DNA is TGCGCCAGCAGCTACTATTCAGGGCCCACCGCCCAAGAGACCCAGTACTTC. Its translation is CASSYYSGPTAQETQYF.

This clone was detected a few times. The CDR3: CASSYSGGPYEQYF. The CDR3 nucleotides are TGTGCCAGCAGTTACTCGGGGGGTCCCTACGAGCAGTACTTC. This rearrangement joins TRBV6-5 to TRBJ2-7; possibly TRBD2 for D (6 bases). The CDR3 is 14 amino acids. The germline V gene has CDR1 MNHEY and CDR2 SVGAGI. Trimming left V 0 bases short and J 2 bases short, with 8 bases between.

The rearrangement links TRBV4-3 to TRBJ1-2; D call uncertain. V lost 1 base to trimming and J lost 7 bases, with 13 bases between them. Germline CDR1 reads LGHNA; CDR2 reads YSLEER. CDR3 length: 14 amino acids. The CDR3 DNA follows: TGCGCCAGCAGCCAAGTGGGCACCGATCGTGGCTACACCTTC. It translates to CASSQVGTDRGYTF.

This rearrangement joins TRBV9 to TRBJ2-5; weak D call: TRBD1 (6 bases). The CDR3 is made up of 13 amino acids. The ends were cut back, 5 bases at V and 4 bases at J, with 12 bases in the middle. Germline V gives CDR1 SGDLS, CDR2 YYNGEE. CDR3 loop: CASSPVRGETQYF. In DNA, the CDR3 is TGTGCCAGCAGTCCCGTCAGGGGAGAGACCCAGTACTTC.

The chain has TRBV9 and TRBJ1-2, with a weak D call TRBD1 (6 bases). The CDR3 length is 14 residues. Germline V gene sequence: CDR1 SGDLS, CDR2 YYNGEE. Between the trimmed V and J ends, which lost 0 bases and 8 bases, there was a span of 14 bases. CDR3 coding DNA: TGTGCCAGCAGCGTAGATCCCAGGGGAAACGGCTACACCTTC. This codes for CASSVDPRGNGYTF.

The V and J genes are TRBV6-5 and TRBJ1-5, with TRBD1 matching 8 bases. The CDR3 totals 15 residues. V lost 6 bases, J lost 2 bases, and 6 bases stayed unmatched. Germline V gives CDR1 MNHEY, CDR2 SVGAGI. In nucleotides, the CDR3 is TGTGCCAGCAGACAAGACAGGGGCGGCAATCAGCCCCAGCATTTT. Translating it yields CASRQDRGGNQPQHF.

V is TRBV4-1 and J is TRBJ1-5; 7 nucleotides match TRBD1. Per germline, CDR1 MGHRA and CDR2 YSYEKL. The V gene end was trimmed by 3 bases and the J gene end by 4 bases; junction bases not matched to a gene: 3. The CDR3 runs 14 residues. In nucleotides, the CDR3 is TGCGCCAGCAGCCAGACAGGGAATAATCAGCCCCAGCATTTT. Encoded protein: CASSQTGNNQPQHF.

The chain joins TRBV10-3 to TRBJ1-6, with D unresolved. The germline V gene encodes CDR1 ENHRY and CDR2 SYGVKD. CDR3 length: 12 residues. The V end was cut by 4 bases, the J end by 8 bases, with 6 bases between. The CDR3 DNA sequence: TGTGCCATCAGTGTTGGGGATTCACCCCTCCACTTT. This codes for CAISVGDSPLHF.

The rearrangement joins TRBV5-1 to TRBJ2-7, with 7 nucleotides matching TRBD1. With V trimmed by 2 bases and J by 2 bases, 4 bases remained unmatched. CDR3 length equals 14 residues. Looked up from germline, CDR1 is SGHRS and CDR2 is YFSETQ. CDR3 sequence: CASSLGDSPYEQYF. DNA of the CDR3: TGCGCCAGCAGCTTAGGGGACAGTCCCTACGAGCAGTACTTC.

This clone has just one count. The rearrangement uses TRBV7-9 and TRBJ1-2; no definite D call. V lost 8 bases and J 0 bases, leaving 16 bases between the germline ends. CDR3 size: 15 residues. Germline lookup yields CDR1 SEHNR and CDR2 FQNEAQ (reference sequence). In DNA, the CDR3 is TGTGCCAGCGGTGGACCTTATACAGCTAACTATGGCTACACCTTC. This gives the protein CASGGPYTANYGYTF.

The V and J genes are TRBV30 and TRBJ1-2, with 8 bases fitting TRBD1. Unmatched junction bases numbered 6, after V lost 2 bases and J lost 4 bases. Germline values: CDR1 GTSNPN, CDR2 SVGIG (reference sequence). The CDR3 totals 14 residues. The CDR3 DNA reads TGTGCCTGGAGTCATGCCGGGACAGGCTATGGCTACACCTTC. It yields the protein CAWSHAGTGYGYTF.

This chain links TRBV2 with TRBJ1-1, with 9 bases fitting TRBD1. This CDR3 is built from 14 residues. V lost 6 bases to trimming and J lost 6 bases; unmatched junction nucleotides: 8. Per the germline V gene, CDR1 is SNHLY and CDR2 is FYNNEI. CDR3 bases: TGTGCCAGCAGAATGGGACAGGGTTTGGCTGAAGCTTTCTTT. It is translated as CASRMGQGLAEAFF. Together with reference TRBV2 and TRBJ1-1, the CDR3 gives the full variable domain: EPEVTQTPSHQVTQMGQEVILRCVPISNHLYFYWYRQILGQKVEFLVSFYNNEISEKSEIFDDQFSVERPDGSNFTLKIRSTKLEDSAMYFCASRMGQGLAEAFFGQGTRLTVV.

This clone was observed a single time. This chain links TRBV29-1 with TRBJ2-7, with a possible D match to TRBD1 (6 bases). Germline V gene sequence: CDR1 SQVTM, CDR2 ANQGSEA. Between the trimmed V and J ends, which lost 4 bases and 2 bases, there was a span of 15 bases. CDR3 length: 14 residues. The CDR3 protein is CSVGSTQGTYEQYF. The CDR3 DNA reads as TGCAGCGTTGGTTCTACGCAGGGGACCTACGAGCAGTACTTC.

This chain uses TRBV2 with TRBJ2-3, with 10 positions matching TRBD1. The CDR3 contains 15 residues. V shed 4 bases, J shed 7 bases, and the junction held 8 bases outside the gene matches. Germline V gives CDR1 SNHLY, CDR2 FYNNEI. CDR3 DNA sequence: TGTGCCAGCAGTGCCGGGACAGGGGTTCATCATACGCAGTATTTT. It yields the protein CASSAGTGVHHTQYF.